A single sample is the source of the 16 T cell receptor beta chains below, sequenced in a study of cytotoxic CD8 clonotypes in ibrutinib-treated CLL. Here immunoSEQ multiplex PCR was the method, and the copy in TCRdb shows in-frame clones only, minus some. The sample contains around 25,000 clones, about two thirds of which appear only once. The material was PBMCs, obtained at disease progression, from a patient treated with ibrutinib. These receptors were obtained from a human donor with chronic lymphocytic leukemia.

CDR3 sequence reads: CASNDLSSYNSPLHF. The CDR3, as DNA: TGTGCCAGCAATGATTTAAGCTCCTATAATTCACCCCTCCACTTT. The chain combines TRBV6-5 with TRBJ1-6; D not certain. This CDR3 comprises 15 residues. Germline values: CDR1 MNHEY, CDR2 SVGAGI. The germline V and J ends were trimmed by 7 bases and 0 bases, with 10 bases remaining between them.

The rearrangement joins TRBV10-3 to TRBJ2-1, with 8 bases identical to TRBD1. Losses at the gene ends were 4 bases for V and 5 bases for J; bases not matched to a gene: 4. This CDR3 contains 14 residues. Germline V gene sequence: CDR1 ENHRY, CDR2 SYGVKD. CDR3 DNA: TGTGCCATCAGTGGGACAGGGAGTAACAATGAGCAGTTCTTC. This codes for CAISGTGSNNEQFF.

This clone was counted a single time. The J gene is TRBJ2-5, the V gene TRBV4-3; TRBD1 might be the D (5 bases). Trimming pared 0 bases from V and 3 bases from J, leaving 11 bases between. The germline gives CDR1 LGHNA, CDR2 YSLEER. The CDR3 is made up of 15 amino acids. The CDR3 nucleotides read TGCGCCAGCAGCCAAGATCTGGGCAGGGAAGAGACCCAGTACTTC. Its translation is CASSQDLGREETQYF.

CDR3 region: CSVEEGSEAFF. CDR3 sequence (DNA): TGCAGCGTTGAAGAGGGGTCTGAAGCTTTCTTT. This chain connects TRBV29-1 to TRBJ1-1; D remains unclear. Germline V CDR1 and CDR2: SQVTM, ANQGSEA. V dropped 0 bases and J dropped 6 bases, with 5 bases sitting between them. The CDR3 is 11 residues long.

The chain links TRBV5-6 to TRBJ1-2; TRBD1 agrees at 7 bases. Per germline, CDR1 SGHDT and CDR2 YYEEEE. Germline trimming cut 6 bases from V and 8 bases from J; bases unmatched to any gene: 7. This CDR3 region has 12 residues. The CDR3 coding sequence is TGTGCCAGCACCACGACAGGGATGGGCTACACCTTC. Its translation is CASTTTGMGYTF.

This clone was seen more than once but under ten times. The V gene is TRBV5-1, the J gene TRBJ1-1; D not certain. V was shortened by 6 bases and J by 5 bases, with 20 bases between the two germline ends. This CDR3 spans 15 amino acids. Germline assignment: CDR1 SGHRS and CDR2 YFSETQ. CDR3 residues: CASNRGGNLGTEAFF. The CDR3 nucleotides are TGCGCCAGCAACCGGGGTGGCAATCTGGGGACTGAAGCTTTCTTT.

This clone appeared a few times. V usage is TRBV19 and J usage is TRBJ1-1; no clear D gene. Between the trimmed V and J ends, which lost 3 bases and 0 bases, there was a span of 14 bases. CDR1 and CDR2 (germline): LNHDA, SQIVND (reference sequence). The CDR3 has 16 amino acids. For the CDR3, the DNA is TGTGCCAGTAGTATTGGGGTGAGGCGGCTGAACACTGAAGCTTTCTTT. It codes for CASSIGVRRLNTEAFF.

The rearrangement joins TRBV19 to TRBJ1-1; a possible D gene is TRBD1 (6 bases). Trimming left V 10 bases short and J 6 bases short, with 21 bases between. This CDR3 has 14 amino acids. Germline CDR1 and CDR2: LNHDA and SQIVND (reference sequence). CDR3 sequence reads: CATKGRTGLAEAFF. The DNA for the CDR3 is TGTGCCACTAAGGGCCGAACAGGGTTAGCTGAAGCTTTCTTT.

V usage is TRBV27 and J usage is TRBJ1-4, with a weak D call TRBD1 (5 bases). Germline CDR1 and CDR2: MNHEY and SMNVEV (reference sequence). The CDR3 covers 14 residues. V was pared by 5 bases and J by 8 bases, with 15 bases between. Here the CDR3 DNA reads TGTGCCAGCAGTCGGGACGGGTGGAGGGAAAAACTGTTTTTT. This codes for CASSRDGWREKLFF.

This clone was recorded only once. This chain connects TRBV27 to TRBJ1-1; no clear D gene. CDR1 and CDR2 (germline): MNHEY, SMNVEV (reference sequence). The CDR3 covers 13 residues. V dropped 1 base and J dropped 6 bases, with 9 bases sitting between them. The CDR3 nucleotides read TGTGCCAGCAGTTTATATCGTGGTTCTGAAGCTTTCTTT. Its protein product is CASSLYRGSEAFF.

This chain links TRBV6-6 with TRBJ1-4; D unclear. Per germline, CDR1 MNHNY and CDR2 SVGAGI (reference sequence). The CDR3 runs 16 residues. Trimming removed 2 bases from V and 4 bases from J, with 14 bases in between. The CDR3 sequence: CASSYAPEIDNEKLFF. DNA for the CDR3: TGTGCCAGCAGTTACGCCCCTGAGATCGATAATGAAAAACTGTTTTTT.

There are a few counts of this clone. The chain recombines TRBV2 with TRBJ1-5, with D maybe TRBD1 (6 bases). The CDR3 covers 17 residues. Germline CDR1 SNHLY, CDR2 FYNNEI. V lost 0 bases and J lost 11, with 23 bases in between. The DNA for the CDR3 is TGTGCCAGCAGTGAAGCGCGGGGGTCAGGGGCACAATCAGCCCAGCATTTT. Amino acids: CASSEARGSGAQSAQHF.

This sequence joins TRBV6-5 and TRBJ1-4; 12 bases align to TRBD1. The CDR3 runs to 14 residues. CDR1 is MNHEY and CDR2 is SVGAGI in the germline V gene. J gave up 6 bases and V 6 bases, and 2 bases lay outside the gene matches. Written as DNA, the CDR3 is TGTGCCAGCAGGGGGACAGGGGGCTATGAAAAACTGTTTTTT. This sequence encodes CASRGTGGYEKLFF.

J is TRBJ2-3 and V is TRBV14; 11 positions agree with TRBD2. V lost 1 base, J lost 2 bases, and 5 bases stayed unmatched. The CDR3 loop spans 17 amino acids. Germline V lookup: CDR1 SGHDN, CDR2 FVKESK. The CDR3, as DNA: TGTGCCAGCAGCCAAGGTACTAGCGGGGGCGTCACAGATACGCAGTATTTT. Translation gives CASSQGTSGGVTDTQYF.

This chain uses TRBV2 with TRBJ1-4, with D unresolved. CDR3 size: 15 residues. Germline values: CDR1 SNHLY, CDR2 FYNNEI. The ends were cut back, 7 bases at V and 0 bases at J, with 12 bases in the middle. CDR3 DNA: TGTGCCAGCATTCTCAGTGTTGCAACTAATGAAAAACTGTTTTTT. Its protein product is CASILSVATNEKLFF.

The chain employs TRBV7-3 and TRBJ2-7, with unresolved D. This CDR3 has 14 residues. CDR1 and CDR2 from the germline V gene are SGHTA and FQGTGA. The ends were cut back, 1 base at V and 6 bases at J, with 13 bases in the middle. The CDR3 DNA follows: TGTGCCAGCAGCTTAATGGGCAATGGTGGCGAGCAGTACTTC. This gives the protein CASSLMGNGGEQYF.